Listed below are T cell receptor beta chains from one sample, sequenced in a study of blood T cells in healthy people across ages. TCRdb re-called the 5' RACE reads through MiXCR, storing one row per CDR3 protein. The sample records fewer than 800,000 distinct CDR3 sequences, about 52% being singletons. The sequenced material came from blood. The receptors shown here come from a woman aged 55-70 years in good health. Each CDR3 is given with its conserved first and last residue. D genes are given only for firm matches. The size of a clone is reported for some rows only, either as once, few or many, or as a class for expanded clones.

d_call clone_size j_call v_call cdr3_aa cdr3_nt
- - TRBJ2-1 TRBV27 CASRPPWRTNNEQFF TGTGCCAGCAGACCTCCGTGGCGGACGAATAATGAGCAGTTCTTC
- - TRBJ2-7 TRBV7-8 CASSLLQGSHEQYF TGTGCCAGCAGCTTACTCCAAGGATCCCACGAGCAGTACTTC
- - TRBJ1-1 TRBV5-1 CASSGGTVNTEAFF TGCGCCAGCAGCGGGGGGACGGTGAACACTGAAGCTTTCTTT
- - TRBJ1-4 TRBV3-1 CASRLSRGIGDEKLFF TGTGCCAGCAGGCTTTCACGGGGGATTGGTGATGAAAAACTGTTTTTT
TRBD2 few TRBJ2-5 TRBV29-1 CSVAPLAGSQETQYF TGCAGCGTGGCCCCCCTAGCGGGGTCCCAAGAGACCCAGTACTTC
- few TRBJ2-1 TRBV27 CASSFGRPSYNEQFF TGTGCCAGCAGTTTTGGGCGGCCCTCCTACAATGAGCAGTTCTTC
TRBD2 - TRBJ2-7 TRBV20-1 CSARERGTYNEQYF TGCAGTGCTCGCGAGCGGGGAACCTACAATGAGCAGTACTTC
- - TRBJ2-2 TRBV15 CATTGHTTGELFF TGTGCCACCACGGGACATACCACCGGGGAGCTGTTTTTT
- few TRBJ1-5 TRBV7-2 CASSLRGIDSNNYQPQHF TGTGCCAGCAGCTTACGAGGGATCGACTCGAACAATTATCAGCCCCAGCATTTT
TRBD2 - TRBJ2-1 TRBV29-1 CSVTTSGRHNEQFF TGCAGCGTGACGACTAGCGGGAGACACAATGAGCAGTTCTTC
TRBD2 - TRBJ2-3 TRBV20-1 CSAPSTSGGDTQYF TGCAGTGCTCCCTCGACTAGCGGCGGAGATACGCAGTATTTT
- - TRBJ2-7 TRBV2 CASSGKLEQYF TGTGCCAGCAGCGGGAAGCTAGAGCAGTACTTC
- few TRBJ1-6 TRBV21-1 CASSNEGFTLHF TGTGCCAGCAGCAACGAAGGCTTCACCCTCCACTTT
TRBD2 - TRBJ2-1 TRBV5-1 CASSPLAGINNEQFF TGCGCCAGCAGCCCACTAGCGGGGATCAACAATGAGCAGTTCTTC
TRBD1 few TRBJ2-2 TRBV5-1 CASSLVGQGLTGELFF TGCGCCAGCAGCTTGGTGGGACAGGGGCTGACCGGGGAGCTGTTTTTT
- - TRBJ2-5 TRBV20-1 CSARGGKETQYF TGCAGTGCTAGAGGGGGGAAAGAGACCCAGTACTTC
TRBD1 - TRBJ2-7 TRBV7-9 CASSRQGRFDEQYF TGTGCCAGCAGCCGACAGGGTAGATTTGACGAGCAGTACTTC
TRBD2 - TRBJ2-5 TRBV6-1 CASRESGGGQYF TGTGCCAGCAGGGAATCCGGGGGAGGGCAGTACTTC
- - TRBJ1-1 TRBV28 CASSPRTGRIPEAFF TGTGCCAGCAGTCCCAGGACGGGGAGGATCCCTGAAGCTTTCTTT
- - TRBJ1-1 TRBV5-1 CASSLEQVGSTEAFF TGCGCCAGCAGCTTGGAACAGGTAGGCAGCACTGAAGCTTTCTTT
- - TRBJ2-2 TRBV4-2 CASSQEGWGKRTGKLFF TGTGCCAGCAGCCAAGAGGGGTGGGGAAAGAGGACCGGGAAGCTGTTTTTT
TRBD1 - TRBJ2-7 TRBV6-2/TRBV6-3 CASTQTGSPIHEQYF TGTGCCAGCACCCAGACAGGGAGTCCCATCCACGAGCAGTACTTC
TRBD1 - TRBJ2-7 TRBV14 CASSLRTGATYEQYF TGTGCCAGCAGCCTCCGGACAGGGGCTACCTACGAGCAGTACTTC
TRBD2 - TRBJ2-5 TRBV13 CASSHTSGGVETQYF TGTGCCAGCAGCCACACTAGCGGGGGTGTGGAGACCCAGTACTTC
TRBD1 few TRBJ2-5 TRBV7-2 CASRRTGVETQYF TGTGCCAGCAGGCGGACAGGGGTTGAGACCCAGTACTTC
- - TRBJ1-6 TRBV3-1 CASSQVEGVSPLHF TGTGCCAGCAGCCAAGTGGAGGGGGTTTCACCCCTCCACTTT
TRBD2 - TRBJ2-4 TRBV5-1 CASSFRLAGGDIQYF TGCGCCAGCAGCTTCCGGCTAGCGGGAGGGGACATTCAGTACTTC
- few TRBJ1-2 TRBV29-1 CSVEGGYTF TGCAGCGTAGAGGGTGGCTACACCTTC
TRBD1 - TRBJ1-2 TRBV20-1 CSAHGQAAGYTF TGCAGTGCTCACGGACAGGCCGCTGGCTACACCTTC
TRBD1 - TRBJ2-1 TRBV7-2 CASSRTGLGNEQFF TGTGCCAGCAGTAGGACAGGGTTGGGCAATGAGCAGTTCTTC
- - TRBJ2-3 TRBV28 CASSFSPLSTDTQYF TGTGCCAGCAGTTTCTCGCCCCTAAGCACAGATACGCAGTATTTT
- - TRBJ1-1 TRBV6-2/TRBV6-3 CASSLSRSGEAFF TGTGCCAGCAGTTTATCGCGGTCAGGAGAAGCTTTCTTT
TRBD1 - TRBJ1-2 TRBV6-2/TRBV6-3 CASSSVRFRGYYGYTF TGTGCCAGCAGTTCCGTCAGATTCAGGGGGTACTATGGCTACACCTTC
- - TRBJ2-2 TRBV5-1 CASSLERTANTGELFF TGCGCCAGCAGCTTGGAAAGGACAGCGAACACCGGGGAGCTGTTTTTT
- - TRBJ1-3 TRBV28 CASSPPGHTAGGNTIYF TGTGCCAGCAGTCCTCCAGGTCACACCGCGGGTGGAAACACCATATATTTT
- - TRBJ1-1 TRBV12-3/TRBV12-4 CASSLGVPAAEAFF TGTGCCAGCAGTTTAGGGGTTCCGGCCGCTGAAGCTTTCTTT
- - TRBJ1-1 TRBV20-1 CSAKYSVIGEGEAFF TGCAGTGCTAAATACAGTGTAATAGGTGAGGGTGAAGCTTTCTTT
- - TRBJ2-7 TRBV5-1 CASSLMASVYEQYF TGCGCCAGCAGCTTGATGGCTTCCGTTTACGAGCAGTACTTC
- many TRBJ2-7 TRBV4-3 CASSQDTYEQYF TGCGCCAGCAGCCAAGACACCTACGAGCAGTACTTC
TRBD1 few TRBJ2-5 TRBV5-1 CASSSTGQGFQETQYF TGCGCCAGCAGCTCGACGGGACAGGGGTTTCAAGAGACCCAGTACTTC
TRBD1 - TRBJ1-2 TRBV7-2 CASRGGRGTYGYTF TGTGCCAGCAGGGGGGGCAGGGGGACCTATGGCTACACCTTC